Presented here are 9 T cell receptor beta chains from one specimen sequenced in a study of early T cells in non-severe SARS-CoV-2 infection. TCRdb re-analysed the 5' RACE reads in MiXCR, keeping a single row per CDR3 protein. This table holds some 50,000 distinct CDR3 sequences, 5.5% to 6.5% found once. Material for sequencing was whole blood. The receptor set was obtained from an adult who was a healthcare worker with PCR-confirmed SARS-CoV-2 infection or an uninfected control (not recorded which).

This clonotype has ten or more counts. V gene TRBV6-6 combines with J gene TRBJ1-1; D remains ambiguous. Germline assignment: CDR1 MNHNY and CDR2 SVGAGI (reference sequence). Trimming cost V 2 bases and J 5 bases, with 6 bases left between them. This CDR3 comprises 12 residues. The CDR3 loop is CASSYEETEAFF. The CDR3 region has the DNA TGTGCCAGCAGTTACGAGGAAACTGAAGCTTTCTTT.

The chain employs TRBV5-4 and TRBJ2-1; 7 bases are shared with TRBD2. V lost 4 bases and J lost 5; bases outside the gene matches: 9. The CDR3 spans 15 residues. The germline gives CDR1 SGHNT, CDR2 YYREEE (reference sequence). The CDR3 DNA follows: TGTGCCAGCAGCGGCCCTAGCGGATCGAACAATGAGCAGTTCTTC. This encodes CASSGPSGSNNEQFF.

This clonotype was seen a handful of times. This chain uses TRBV5-1 with TRBJ2-7; either TRBD1 or TRBD2 may supply D (6 bases each). Germline CDR1 SGHRS, CDR2 YFSETQ. CDR3 length equals 14 residues. Trimming removed 4 bases from V and 2 bases from J, with 13 bases in between. CDR3 residues: CASSRETGAYEQYF. As DNA, the CDR3 is TGCGCCAGCAGCCGGGAGACAGGAGCCTACGAGCAGTACTTC.

This clonotype has ten or more counts. The V call is TRBV5-1, the J call TRBJ2-7; D is possibly TRBD2 (6 bases). CDR1 and CDR2 from the germline V gene are SGHRS and YFSETQ. V was cut by 5 bases and J by 0 bases, with 27 bases left in between. The CDR3 length is 19 residues. The CDR3 here is CASRGRDSLTLVASYEQYF. CDR3 DNA sequence: TGCGCCAGCAGGGGCCGGGACTCATTAACGTTAGTTGCCTCCTACGAGCAGTACTTC.

Many counts were recorded for this clonotype. The chain combines TRBV5-1 with TRBJ2-5; 8 nucleotides line up with TRBD2. This CDR3 has 14 amino acids. Trimming removed 4 bases from V and 4 bases from J; junction bases left unmatched: 6. CDR1 and CDR2 from the germline V gene are SGHRS and YFSETQ. The CDR3 protein is CASSPFTSGETQYF. The CDR3 coding sequence is TGCGCCAGCAGCCCCTTCACTAGCGGAGAGACCCAGTACTTC.

This clonotype was seen ten or more times. The chain links TRBV6-2 or TRBV6-3 to TRBJ2-3; TRBD1 matches 8 bases. The V segment lost 6 bases and the J segment 1 base; nucleotides outside the gene matches: 6. The CDR3 has 15 residues. Germline V gene lookup returns CDR1 MNHEY and CDR2 SVGEGT. The CDR3 loop is CASSRQGARTDTQYF. The CDR3 region has the DNA TGTGCCAGCAGCCGCCAGGGGGCCCGCACAGATACGCAGTATTTT.

V is TRBV29-1 and J is TRBJ2-1; no firm D call. The CDR3 totals 12 residues. Per the germline V gene, CDR1 is SQVTM and CDR2 is ANQGSEA. Trimming removed 7 bases at V and 15 bases at J, with 22 bases between. CDR3 coding DNA: TGCAGCGCCTCAATGGATTCTCGCGCTTCGTTCTTC. Translation gives CSASMDSRASFF.

This clonotype was observed at least ten times. The genes are TRBV6-4 and TRBJ2-3, with D perhaps given as TRBD1 or TRBD2 (5 bases each). V was trimmed by 4 bases and J by 2 bases, leaving 10 bases between them. The CDR3 extends over 14 amino acids. Germline CDR1 reads MRHNA; CDR2 reads SNTAGT. The CDR3 DNA follows: TGTGCCAGCAGTGCCGGGACCTCCACAGATACGCAGTATTTT. As protein: CASSAGTSTDTQYF.

At least ten counts were recorded for this clonotype. The J gene is TRBJ2-2, the V gene TRBV6-6; D might be TRBD1 (5 bases). V dropped 5 bases and J dropped 3 bases, with 13 bases sitting between them. The CDR3 extends over 15 amino acids. CDR1 and CDR2 (germline): MNHNY, SVGAGI (reference sequence). CDR3 sequence (DNA): TGTGCCAGCAGTGACAGAACATGGTACACCGGGGAGCTGTTTTTT. It is translated as CASSDRTWYTGELFF.